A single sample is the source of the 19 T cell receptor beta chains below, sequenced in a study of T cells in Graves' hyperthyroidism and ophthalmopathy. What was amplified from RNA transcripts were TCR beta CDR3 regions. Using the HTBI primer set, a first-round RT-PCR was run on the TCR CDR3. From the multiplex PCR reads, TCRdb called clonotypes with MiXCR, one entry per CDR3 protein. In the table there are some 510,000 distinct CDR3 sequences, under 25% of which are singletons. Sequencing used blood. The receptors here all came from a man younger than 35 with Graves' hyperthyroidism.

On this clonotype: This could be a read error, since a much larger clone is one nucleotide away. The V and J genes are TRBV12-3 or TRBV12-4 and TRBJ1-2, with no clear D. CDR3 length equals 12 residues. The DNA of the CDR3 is TGTTCCAGCAGCTCCACAGACTATGGCTACACCTTC. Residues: CSSSSTDYGYTF.

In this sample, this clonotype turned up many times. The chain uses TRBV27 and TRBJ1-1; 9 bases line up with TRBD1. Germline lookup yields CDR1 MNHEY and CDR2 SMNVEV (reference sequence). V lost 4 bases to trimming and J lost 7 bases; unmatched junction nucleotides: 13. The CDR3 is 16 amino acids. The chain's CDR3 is CASSSRRTGATDEAFF. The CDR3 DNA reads TGTGCCAGCAGTTCGCGTCGGACAGGGGCGACAGATGAAGCTTTCTTT.

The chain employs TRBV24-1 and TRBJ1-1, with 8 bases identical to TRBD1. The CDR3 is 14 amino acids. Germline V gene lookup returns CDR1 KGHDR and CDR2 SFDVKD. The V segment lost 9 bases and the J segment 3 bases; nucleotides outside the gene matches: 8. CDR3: CATSSTGADTEAFF. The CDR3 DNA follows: TGTGCCACCTCATCGACAGGGGCGGACACTGAAGCTTTCTTT.

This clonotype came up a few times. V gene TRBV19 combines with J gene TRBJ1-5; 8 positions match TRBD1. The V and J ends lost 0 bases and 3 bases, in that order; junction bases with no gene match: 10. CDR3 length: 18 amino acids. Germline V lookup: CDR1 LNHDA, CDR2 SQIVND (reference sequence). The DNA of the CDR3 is TGTGCCAGTAGTATAGACCGGACAGGGCTGCTCGACAATCAGCCCCAGCATTTT. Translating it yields CASSIDRTGLLDNQPQHF.

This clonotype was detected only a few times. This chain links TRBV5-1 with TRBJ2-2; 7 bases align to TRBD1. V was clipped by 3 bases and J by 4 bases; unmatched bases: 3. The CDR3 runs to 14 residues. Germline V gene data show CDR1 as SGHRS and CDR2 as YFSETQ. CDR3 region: CASSSGQPTGELFF. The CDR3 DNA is TGCGCCAGCAGCTCGGGACAGCCCACCGGGGAGCTGTTTTTT.

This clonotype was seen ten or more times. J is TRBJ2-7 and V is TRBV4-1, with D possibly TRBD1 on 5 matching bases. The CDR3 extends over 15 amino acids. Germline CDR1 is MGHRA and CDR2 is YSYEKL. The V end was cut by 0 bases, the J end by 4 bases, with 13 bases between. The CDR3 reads CASSQDTTATYEQYF. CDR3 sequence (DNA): TGCGCCAGCAGCCAAGATACGACAGCGACATACGAGCAGTACTTC.

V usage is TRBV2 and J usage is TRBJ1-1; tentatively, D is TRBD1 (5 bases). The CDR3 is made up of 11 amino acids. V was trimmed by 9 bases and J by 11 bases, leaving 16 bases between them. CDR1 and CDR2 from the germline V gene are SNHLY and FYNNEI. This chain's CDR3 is CASRGSVGAFF. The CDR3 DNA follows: TGTGCCAGTCGGGGCTCTGTAGGGGCTTTCTTT.

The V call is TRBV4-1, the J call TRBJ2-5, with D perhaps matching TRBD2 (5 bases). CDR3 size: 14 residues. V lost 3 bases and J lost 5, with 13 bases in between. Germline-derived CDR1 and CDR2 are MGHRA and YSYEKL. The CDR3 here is CASSHPLGVETQYF. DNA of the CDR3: TGCGCCAGCAGCCACCCTCTGGGAGTTGAGACCCAGTACTTC.

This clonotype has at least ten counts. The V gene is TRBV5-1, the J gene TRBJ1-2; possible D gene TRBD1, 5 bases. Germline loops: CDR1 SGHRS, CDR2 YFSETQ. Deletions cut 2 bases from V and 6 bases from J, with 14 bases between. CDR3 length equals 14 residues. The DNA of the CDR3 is TGCGCCAGCAGCTTATCAGGGACGAACGATGGCTACACCTTC. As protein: CASSLSGTNDGYTF.

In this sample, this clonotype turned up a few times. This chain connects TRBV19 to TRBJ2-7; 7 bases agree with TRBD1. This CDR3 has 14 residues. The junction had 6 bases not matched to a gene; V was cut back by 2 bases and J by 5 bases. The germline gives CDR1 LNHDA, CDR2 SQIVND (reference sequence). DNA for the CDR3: TGTGCCAGTAGTATAACCGACAGGGTTAACGAGCAGTACTTC. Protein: CASSITDRVNEQYF.

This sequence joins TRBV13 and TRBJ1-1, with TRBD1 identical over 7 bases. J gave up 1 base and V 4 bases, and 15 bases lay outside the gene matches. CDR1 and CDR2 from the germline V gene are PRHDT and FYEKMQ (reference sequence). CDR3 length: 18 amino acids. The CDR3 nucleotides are TGTGCCAGCAGCTGGAAAAGAGGCACAGGGGCGTCGAACACTGAAGCTTTCTTT. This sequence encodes CASSWKRGTGASNTEAFF.

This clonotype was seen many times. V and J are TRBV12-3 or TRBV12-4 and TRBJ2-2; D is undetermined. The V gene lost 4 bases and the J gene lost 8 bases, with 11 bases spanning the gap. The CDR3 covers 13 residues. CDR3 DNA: TGTGCCAGCAGTTCGTTCCCCCGGGGGGAGCTGTTTTTT. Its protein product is CASSSFPRGELFF.

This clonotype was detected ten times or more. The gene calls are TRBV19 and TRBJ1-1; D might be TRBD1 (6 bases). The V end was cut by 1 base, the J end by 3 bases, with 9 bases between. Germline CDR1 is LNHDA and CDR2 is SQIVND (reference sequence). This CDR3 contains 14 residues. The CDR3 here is CASSIVDSYTEAFF. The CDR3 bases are TGTGCCAGTAGTATAGTGGACAGCTACACTGAAGCTTTCTTT.

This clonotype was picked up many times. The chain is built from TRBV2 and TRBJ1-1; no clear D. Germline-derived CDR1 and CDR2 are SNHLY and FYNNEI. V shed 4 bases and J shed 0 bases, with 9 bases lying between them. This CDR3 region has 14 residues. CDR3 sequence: CASSGTQMNTEAFF. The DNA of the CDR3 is TGTGCCAGCAGTGGAACACAGATGAACACTGAAGCTTTCTTT.

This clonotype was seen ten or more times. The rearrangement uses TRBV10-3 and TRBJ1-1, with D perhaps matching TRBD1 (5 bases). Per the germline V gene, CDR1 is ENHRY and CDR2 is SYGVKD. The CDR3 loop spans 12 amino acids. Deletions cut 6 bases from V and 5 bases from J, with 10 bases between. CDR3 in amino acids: CAIRVGETEAFF. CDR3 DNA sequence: TGTGCCATCAGAGTGGGGGAGACTGAAGCTTTCTTT.

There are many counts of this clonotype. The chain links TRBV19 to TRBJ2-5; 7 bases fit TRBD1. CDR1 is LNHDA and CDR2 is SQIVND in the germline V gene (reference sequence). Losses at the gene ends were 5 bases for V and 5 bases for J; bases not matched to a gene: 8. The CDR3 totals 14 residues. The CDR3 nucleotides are TGTGCCAGTAGTTCCCCCGGGACAGAGGAGACCCAGTACTTC. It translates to CASSSPGTEETQYF.

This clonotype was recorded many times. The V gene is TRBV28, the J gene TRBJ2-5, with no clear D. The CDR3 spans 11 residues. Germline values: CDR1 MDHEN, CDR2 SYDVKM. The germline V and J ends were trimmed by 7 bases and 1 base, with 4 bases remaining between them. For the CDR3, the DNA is TGTGCCAGCAATGCCCAAGAGACCCAGTACTTC. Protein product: CASNAQETQYF.

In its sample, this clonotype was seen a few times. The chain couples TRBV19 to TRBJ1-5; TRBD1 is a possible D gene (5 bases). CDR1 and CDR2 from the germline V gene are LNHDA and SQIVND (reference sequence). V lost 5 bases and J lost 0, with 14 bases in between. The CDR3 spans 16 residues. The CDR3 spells CASSADQGYSNQPQHF. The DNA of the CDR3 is TGTGCCAGTAGTGCCGACCAGGGTTATAGCAATCAGCCCCAGCATTTT.

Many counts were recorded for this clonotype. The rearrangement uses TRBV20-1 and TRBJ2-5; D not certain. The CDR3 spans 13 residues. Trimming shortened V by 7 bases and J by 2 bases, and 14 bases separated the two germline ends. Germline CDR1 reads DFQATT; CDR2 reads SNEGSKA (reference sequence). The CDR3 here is CSGWLGKQETQYF. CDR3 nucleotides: TGCAGTGGGTGGTTGGGGAAACAAGAGACCCAGTACTTC.